One sample yielded the 24 T cell receptor beta chains listed below, sequenced in a study of T cell responses to AZD1222 COVID-19 vaccine. Assay used: immunoSEQ multiplex PCR; TCRdb lists only in-frame clones, some missing. Among approximately 200,000 clones, approximately 90% were seen once, and the ten largest hold 3% to 3.5%. The source was peripheral blood, collected 28 days after the second AZD1222 dose. The receptor set was obtained from an adult who received the AZD1222 COVID-19 vaccine.

The rearrangement links TRBV11-2 to TRBJ2-7; the D gene is possibly TRBD1 (5 bases). The CDR3 has 13 amino acids. V was clipped by 2 bases and J by 4 bases, with 9 bases between them. The V gene's germline CDR1 is SGHAT and CDR2 FQNNGV. The CDR3 region has the DNA TGTGCCAGCAGCTTACGACAGACATACGAGCAGTACTTC. Protein: CASSLRQTYEQYF.

The J gene is TRBJ2-3, the V gene TRBV13; D is perhaps TRBD2 (6 bases). V lost 4 bases and J 2 bases, leaving 7 bases between the germline ends. The CDR3 contains 13 residues. Germline CDR1 PRHDT, CDR2 FYEKMQ (reference sequence). The CDR3 DNA follows: TGTGCCAGCAGCTCGGACTACACAGATACGCAGTATTTT. Its protein is CASSSDYTDTQYF.

V usage is TRBV11-1 and J usage is TRBJ1-2; D is undetermined. Trimming shortened V by 5 bases and J by 8 bases, and 12 bases separated the two germline ends. The CDR3 is 12 residues long. The germline gives CDR1 SGHAT, CDR2 FQDESV (reference sequence). The CDR3 protein is CASSQKVRGYTF. In DNA form, the CDR3 reads TGTGCCAGCAGCCAGAAAGTTAGAGGCTACACCTTC.

The chain uses TRBV9 and TRBJ1-1; 9 bases fit TRBD1. The germline V gene has CDR1 SGDLS and CDR2 YYNGEE. The CDR3 has 15 amino acids. V was clipped by 3 bases and J by 0 bases; unmatched bases: 3. For the CDR3, the DNA is TGTGCCAGCAGCGCGAGGACAGGGGTGAACACTGAAGCTTTCTTT. Amino acid sequence: CASSARTGVNTEAFF.

This rearrangement joins TRBV6-5 to TRBJ1-5; D remains unclear. V dropped 5 bases and J dropped 3 bases, with 11 bases sitting between them. The CDR3 is 14 residues long. Germline values: CDR1 MNHEY, CDR2 SVGAGI. The CDR3 reads CASSQSGYNQPQHF. The CDR3 DNA follows: TGTGCCAGCAGTCAATCAGGTTACAATCAGCCCCAGCATTTT.

The chain combines TRBV28 with TRBJ1-2; D perhaps matches TRBD1 (6 bases). The CDR3 sequence is 13 residues long. Trimming shortened V by 7 bases and J by 3 bases, and 12 bases separated the two germline ends. Germline CDR1 reads MDHEN; CDR2 reads SYDVKM. The CDR3 DNA is TGTGCCAGCACCCAAGGGGGGGACTATGGCTACACCTTC. Translation: CASTQGGDYGYTF.

The chain joins TRBV7-9 to TRBJ2-2, with D possibly being TRBD1 (6 bases). The germline V and J ends were trimmed by 3 bases and 4 bases, with 12 bases remaining between them. The CDR3 runs to 15 residues. Germline V gene sequence: CDR1 SEHNR, CDR2 FQNEAQ (reference sequence). The CDR3 here is CASSFRGLGTGELFF. The CDR3, as DNA: TGTGCCAGCAGCTTCAGGGGTTTGGGCACCGGGGAGCTGTTTTTT.

This CDR3 reads CAIMRGGAGELFF. CDR3 DNA: TGTGCCATCATGAGGGGGGGAGCCGGGGAGCTGTTTTTT. The chain combines TRBV10-3 with TRBJ2-2, with D possibly TRBD2 on 7 matching bases. There are 13 residues in the CDR3. Germline CDR1 reads ENHRY; CDR2 reads SYGVKD. Trimming removed 7 bases from V and 6 bases from J, with 12 bases in between.

The chain is built from TRBV14 and TRBJ2-7; possible D gene TRBD2, 5 bases. With 4 bases removed from V and 4 bases from J, the gap between germline ends came to 14 bases. CDR1 is SGHDN, CDR2 FVKESK, per germline. CDR3 length: 14 residues. DNA for the CDR3: TGTGCCAGCAGCCCCATAGGGAGAGCGTACGAGCAGTACTTC. It specifies CASSPIGRAYEQYF. Using reference TRBV14 and TRBJ2-7 for the parts outside the CDR3, the full variable domain is EAGVTQFPSHSVIEKGQTVTLRCDPISGHDNLYWYRRVMGKEIKFLLHFVKESKQDESGMPNNRFLAERTGGTYSTLKVQPAELEDSGVYFCASSPIGRAYEQYFGPGTRLTVT.

The gene calls are TRBV6-2 or TRBV6-3 and TRBJ2-2, with D perhaps TRBD2 (6 bases). This CDR3 is built from 15 residues. V was cut by 2 bases and J by 6 bases, with 13 bases left in between. Germline V gene data show CDR1 as MNHEY and CDR2 as SVGEGT. CDR3 amino acids: CASSYRETGPGELFF. CDR3 DNA sequence: TGTGCCAGCAGTTACCGGGAGACGGGCCCCGGGGAGCTGTTTTTT.

The rearrangement joins TRBV5-1 to TRBJ1-1; 7 bases fit TRBD1. The junction had 6 bases not matched to a gene; V was cut back by 3 bases and J by 1 base. The germline CDR1 and CDR2 sequences are SGHRS and YFSETQ. CDR3 length: 15 residues. DNA of the CDR3: TGCGCCAGCAGCTGGAGGACAGGAGGGAACACTGAAGCTTTCTTT. This codes for CASSWRTGGNTEAFF.

The rearrangement joins TRBV6-6 to TRBJ2-1; D is perhaps TRBD2 (5 bases). Germline assignment: CDR1 MNHNY and CDR2 SVGAGI (reference sequence). Trimming removed 0 bases from V and 9 bases from J, with 12 bases in between. The CDR3 length is 14 residues. The CDR3 coding sequence is TGTGCCAGCAGTTACTCCGTCGATGCGGGTGAGCAGTTCTTC. It translates to CASSYSVDAGEQFF.

The chain links TRBV9 to TRBJ2-5; D unclear. Trimming took off 5 bases at V and 5 bases at J, with 10 bases between the two ends. Germline lookup yields CDR1 SGDLS and CDR2 YYNGEE. The CDR3 is 12 amino acids. The CDR3: CASSSPAETQYF. The CDR3 coding sequence is TGTGCCAGCAGTTCCCCGGCGGAGACCCAGTACTTC.

This clone was seen once. The rearrangement uses TRBV7-3 and TRBJ2-1; D may match TRBD1 or TRBD2 (5 bases each). The length of the CDR3 is 13 residues. Trimming removed 3 bases from V and 7 bases from J, with 10 bases in between. CDR1 SGHTA and CDR2 FQGTGA come from the germline V gene. In nucleotides, the CDR3 is TGTGCCAGCAGCTTCCAGGGAGAGAATGAGCAGTTCTTC. Encoded protein: CASSFQGENEQFF.

This sequence joins TRBV24-1 and TRBJ2-3; 7 bases align to TRBD1. The CDR3 contains 15 residues. After removal of 6 bases from V and 2 bases from J, the junction contained 7 bases not matched to a gene. Germline assignment: CDR1 KGHDR and CDR2 SFDVKD. Here the CDR3 DNA reads TGTGCCACCAGTCGAAGGGACAGAATCACAGATACGCAGTATTTT. This sequence encodes CATSRRDRITDTQYF.

The chain recombines TRBV7-8 with TRBJ1-3; D unclear. This CDR3 is built from 16 residues. Trimming shortened V by 5 bases and J by 0 bases, and 14 bases separated the two germline ends. Germline CDR1 reads SGHVS; CDR2 reads FQNEAQ. CDR3 sequence (DNA): TGTGCCAGCAGCCCTAGTGCGGGCTACTCTGGAAACACCATATATTTT. Translation gives CASSPSAGYSGNTIYF.

This clone was found once. CDR3: CASSPLVAGSSYEQYF. CDR3 DNA: TGTGCCAGCTCACCACTCGTAGCGGGGAGCTCCTACGAGCAGTACTTC. The chain couples TRBV18 to TRBJ2-7, with 8 nucleotides matching TRBD2. The CDR3 has 16 amino acids. J was trimmed by 0 bases and V by 1 base; bases with no gene match: 5. Germline assignment: CDR1 KGHSH and CDR2 LQKENI.

The J gene is TRBJ1-1, the V gene TRBV3-1 (or the pseudogene TRBV3-2); D gene uncertain. The germline V gene encodes CDR1 LGHDT and CDR2 YNNKEL (reference sequence). The CDR3 length is 12 residues. Trimming removed 2 bases from V and 5 bases from J, with 6 bases in between. CDR3 coding DNA: TGTGCCAGCAGCCAAACGGCGACTGAAGCTTTCTTT. The encoded protein is CASSQTATEAFF.

V usage is TRBV4-1 and J usage is TRBJ1-1, with TRBD1 identical over 7 bases. V dropped 4 bases and J dropped 1; count of bases not matched to a gene: 12. Germline V CDR1 and CDR2: MGHRA, YSYEKL. This CDR3 has 17 amino acids. Written as DNA, the CDR3 is TGCGCCAGCAGCCGGATGGTAATCGGGACAGAGAACACTGAAGCTTTCTTT. It yields the protein CASSRMVIGTENTEAFF.

The chain joins TRBV7-3 to TRBJ1-1; D not resolved. The V end lost 2 bases, the J end lost 4 bases, and 11 bases lay between the germline ends. Per the germline V gene, CDR1 is SGHTA and CDR2 is FQGTGA. This CDR3 has 14 residues. Here the CDR3 DNA reads TGTGCCAGCAGCTTAGAGGCGGGTACCACTGAAGCTTTCTTT. It translates to CASSLEAGTTEAFF.

V gene TRBV9 combines with J gene TRBJ2-5, with TRBD2 matching 9 bases. CDR1 is SGDLS, CDR2 YYNGEE, per germline. The CDR3 runs to 14 residues. V lost 0 bases to trimming and J lost 5 bases; unmatched junction nucleotides: 2. CDR3 residues: CASSVESGRETQYF. The DNA of the CDR3 is TGTGCCAGCAGCGTAGAGAGCGGGAGGGAGACCCAGTACTTC. The whole variable domain, remainder taken from reference TRBV9 and TRBJ2-5, is DSGVTQTPKHLITATGQRVTLRCSPRSGDLSVYWYQQSLDQGLQFLIQYYNGEERAKGNILERFSAQQFPDLHSELNLSSLELGDSALYFCASSVESGRETQYFGPGTRLLVL.

This chain links TRBV12-3 or TRBV12-4 with TRBJ2-1, with unresolved D. The CDR3 has 12 amino acids. V was clipped by 7 bases and J by 9 bases, with 13 bases between them. Here the CDR3 reads CASTQKTTEQFF. The CDR3 DNA follows: TGTGCCAGCACCCAGAAAACTACTGAGCAGTTCTTC.

The V and J genes are TRBV28 and TRBJ2-3, with TRBD1 as a possible D gene (5 bases). Germline loops: CDR1 MDHEN, CDR2 SYDVKM. The CDR3 totals 17 residues. Trimming left V 4 bases short and J 5 bases short, with 22 bases between. This CDR3 reads CASSSRHRSGPQDTQYF. CDR3 sequence (DNA): TGTGCCAGCAGTTCGCGACACAGGTCAGGCCCCCAAGATACGCAGTATTTT.

J is TRBJ2-3 and V is TRBV2; tentatively, D is TRBD2 (6 bases). Germline lookup yields CDR1 SNHLY and CDR2 FYNNEI. V was clipped by 0 bases and J by 2 bases, with 12 bases between them. CDR3 length equals 16 residues. The CDR3 bases are TGTGCCAGCAGTGAAGCTGTGGGAGGCCCCACAGATACGCAGTATTTT. Protein product: CASSEAVGGPTDTQYF.